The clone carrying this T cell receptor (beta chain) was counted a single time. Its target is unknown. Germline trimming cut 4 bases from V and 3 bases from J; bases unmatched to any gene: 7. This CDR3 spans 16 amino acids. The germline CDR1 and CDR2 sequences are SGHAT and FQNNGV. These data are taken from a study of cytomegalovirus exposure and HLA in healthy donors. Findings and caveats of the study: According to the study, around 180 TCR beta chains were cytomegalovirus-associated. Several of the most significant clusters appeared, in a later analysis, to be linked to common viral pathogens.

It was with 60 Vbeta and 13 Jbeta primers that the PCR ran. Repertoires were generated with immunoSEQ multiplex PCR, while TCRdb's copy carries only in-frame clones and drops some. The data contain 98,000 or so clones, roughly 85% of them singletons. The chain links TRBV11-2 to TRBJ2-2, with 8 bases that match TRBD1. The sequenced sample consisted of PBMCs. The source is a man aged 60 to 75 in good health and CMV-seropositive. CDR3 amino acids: CASSSTGGQYTGELFF. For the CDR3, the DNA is TGTGCCAGCAGCTCTACAGGGGGTCAGTACACCGGGGAGCTGTTTTTT.